What follows are 13 T cell receptor beta chains derived from one specimen sequenced in a study of human T cells and chemical hapten exposure. Each CDR3 protein is one row after TCRdb ran MiXCR on the RACE reads. The sample shows more than 85,000 distinct CDR3 sequences, roughly 8.5% of them seen only once. The time point was: pre-sensitization, week 0. Described treatment: therapeutic diphenylcyclopropenone sensitization with weekly scalp DPC. Source: whole blood, taken in connection with sensitization to the hapten diphenylcyclopropenone (DPC). These receptor sequences come from a middle-aged man with alopecia areata. Some clones in this sample may be carry-over from other donors' samples.

The chain carries TRBV29-1 and TRBJ2-7; 10 bases line up with TRBD2. With V trimmed by 3 bases and J by 6 bases, 5 bases remained unmatched. CDR1 and CDR2 from the germline V gene are SQVTM and ANQGSEA. CDR3 length: 13 amino acids. The CDR3 DNA reads as TGCAGCGTTGAGGAAGCGGGAGGGAGCGAGCAGTACGTC. The encoded protein is CSVEEAGGSEQYV.

This clonotype was detected ten times or more. This chain joins TRBV6-6 and TRBJ2-1; 7 nucleotides match TRBD1. The CDR3 is made up of 16 amino acids. V lost 2 bases to trimming and J lost 2 bases; unmatched junction nucleotides: 6. Germline V gene lookup returns CDR1 MNHNY and CDR2 SVGAGI (reference sequence). CDR3 sequence: CASSYPTGFPYNEQFF. The DNA for the CDR3 is TGTGCCAGCAGTTACCCGACAGGGTTCCCCTACAATGAGCAGTTCTTC.

This clonotype was recorded many times. The CDR3 here is CASSLEGGSEAFF. CDR3 nucleotides: TGTGCCAGCAGCTTGGAGGGAGGATCTGAAGCTTTCTTT. This chain links TRBV5-4 with TRBJ1-1, with unresolved D. The CDR3 contains 13 residues. The V gene's germline CDR1 is SGHNT and CDR2 YYREEE (reference sequence). V lost 0 bases and J lost 6, with 9 bases in between.

The V call is TRBV20-1, the J call TRBJ2-1; 10 nucleotides align to TRBD2. CDR3 length: 15 amino acids. J lost 3 bases, V lost 1 base, and 3 bases had no gene match. Germline CDR1 DFQATT, CDR2 SNEGSKA (reference sequence). CDR3 DNA: TGCAGTGCTAGAGCCCCTAGCGGGAGCTACAATGAGCAGTTCTTC. Its translation is CSARAPSGSYNEQFF.

This clonotype was seen many times. The chain joins TRBV6-5 to TRBJ1-5; a possible D gene is TRBD1 (5 bases). The V end was cut by 3 bases, the J end by 4 bases, with 7 bases between. From germline, CDR1 is MNHEY and CDR2 SVGAGI. There are 13 residues in the CDR3. The CDR3 region has the DNA TGTGCCAGCAGTTATGGGGGTAATCAGCCCCAGCATTTT. This translates into CASSYGGNQPQHF.

The chain joins TRBV6-5 to TRBJ2-3, with D tentatively TRBD2 (5 bases). Trimming took 8 bases from V and 0 from J, leaving 15 bases between them. The CDR3 is 15 amino acids. Per the germline V gene, CDR1 is MNHEY and CDR2 is SVGAGI. DNA for the CDR3: TGTGCCAGCGGTCTGGGAGTGCGGAGCACAGATACGCAGTATTTT. Its protein is CASGLGVRSTDTQYF.

The table lists this clonotype with many counts. The V and J genes are TRBV12-3 or TRBV12-4 and TRBJ1-1, with D possibly matching TRBD1 (6 bases). The germline V and J ends were trimmed by 2 bases and 9 bases, with 7 bases remaining between them. This CDR3 comprises 11 residues. The CDR3 protein is CASSLQGKAFF. CDR3 DNA: TGTGCCAGCAGTTTACAGGGGAAAGCTTTCTTT.

Concerning this clonotype itself: A read error may explain this, as a much larger clone is one base away. The J gene is TRBJ1-1, the V gene TRBV7-2; TRBD1 might be the D (5 bases). Germline-derived CDR1 and CDR2 are SGHTA and FQGNSA. The CDR3 contains 15 residues. The CDR3 nucleotides read TGTGCCAGCAGCTTAGCGGCAGGGAAGAACACTGAAGCTTCCTTT. This codes for CASSLAAGKNTEASF.

This clonotype was counted at least ten times. CDR3 nucleotide sequence: TGTGCCAGCAGCCCGCGGACTAGCGGGAGGGCCTACAATGAGCAGTTCTTC. Protein: CASSPRTSGRAYNEQFF. The chain couples TRBV6-2 or TRBV6-3 to TRBJ2-1; TRBD2 matches at 15 bases. Germline V gene data show CDR1 as MNHEY and CDR2 as SVGEGT. With V trimmed by 6 bases and J by 2 bases, 5 bases remained unmatched. This CDR3 region has 17 residues.

This sequence joins TRBV6-1 and TRBJ2-5; D call uncertain. This CDR3 comprises 15 residues. Trimming removed 1 base from V and 0 bases from J, with 9 bases in between. CDR1 and CDR2 (germline): MNHNS, SASEGT. CDR3 nucleotides: TGTGCCAGCAGTGAAGAATGGACCTACCAAGAGACCCAGTACTTC. It specifies CASSEEWTYQETQYF.

The V call is TRBV7-3, the J call TRBJ2-2; D gene ambiguous. CDR1 is SGHTA, CDR2 FQGTGA, per germline. V gave up 4 bases and J gave up 6 bases, with 3 bases separating them. This CDR3 has 11 residues. The CDR3 region has the DNA TGTGCCAGCAGCTATTCCGGGGAGCTGTTTTTT. Translation gives CASSYSGELFF.

This clonotype occurred many times. The chain employs TRBV29-1 and TRBJ2-2, with TRBD2 as a possible D gene (6 bases). This CDR3 is 13 amino acids long. In germline, CDR1 is SQVTM, CDR2 ANQGSEA. Trimming stripped 4 bases from V and 7 bases from J, with 13 bases between. CDR3 DNA: TGCAGCGTTGCGAGAGGGGAGGACGGGGAGCTGTTTTTT. This codes for CSVARGEDGELFF.

Only a few counts were recorded for this clonotype. The CDR3 bases are TGTGCCATCGCGAACTTAGCCAACGAGCAGTACTTC. Amino acids: CAIANLANEQYF. This chain joins TRBV10-3 and TRBJ2-7; D remains ambiguous. The V gene lost 8 bases and the J gene lost 5 bases, with 13 bases spanning the gap. Germline V gene sequence: CDR1 ENHRY, CDR2 SYGVKD. The CDR3 extends over 12 amino acids.